Each of the 5 T cell receptor beta chains below was sequenced from the same sample in a study of cytomegalovirus exposure and HLA in healthy donors. PCR amplification relied on 60 Vbeta primers (plus 13 Jbeta primers). TCRdb's copy holds only in-frame clones and misses some; the assay was immunoSEQ multiplex PCR. The sample has around 190,000 clones, about 90% seen once; the top ten hold about 1%. The sequencing sample was made of PBMCs. All receptors come from a boy between 2 and 10 years old in good health and CMV-seronegative.

V usage is TRBV27 and J usage is TRBJ2-1, with a tentative D call TRBD1 (6 bases). This CDR3 spans 15 amino acids. Trimming cost V 6 bases and J 1 base, with 13 bases left between them. CDR1 is MNHEY, CDR2 SMNVEV, per germline (reference sequence). CDR3 protein: CASRRGTESYNEQFF. For the CDR3, the DNA is TGTGCCAGCAGAAGGGGGACGGAGTCCTACAATGAGCAGTTCTTC.

This clone appeared a single time. V usage is TRBV28 and J usage is TRBJ2-2; the match to TRBD2 covers 10 bases. V was pared by 8 bases and J by 4 bases, with 13 bases of the junction left unmatched. The length of the CDR3 is 17 residues. CDR1 is MDHEN, CDR2 SYDVKM, per germline. CDR3 sequence (DNA): TGTGCCAGCGGGGCCAGAGGGAGCGGGAGGGCCACCGGGGAGCTGTTTTTT. It translates to CASGARGSGRATGELFF. The whole variable domain, remainder taken from reference TRBV28 and TRBJ2-2, is DVKVTQSSRYLVKRTGEKVFLECVQDMDHENMFWYRQDPGLGLRLIYFSYDVKMKEKGDIPEGYSVSREKKERFSLILESASTNQTSMYLCASGARGSGRATGELFFGEGSRLTVL.

The V gene is TRBV10-3, the J gene TRBJ1-5, with 9 bases lining up with TRBD1. Germline-derived CDR1 and CDR2 are ENHRY and SYGVKD. The CDR3 spans 19 residues. Trimming at V came to 2 bases and at J to 3 bases, leaving 14 bases not matched to a gene. The CDR3 DNA reads TGTGCCATCAGTGAGCCGGGGACAGGGCCTGTCCTAAACAATCAGCCCCAGCATTTT. It encodes CAISEPGTGPVLNNQPQHF.

V and J are TRBV6-1 and TRBJ1-2, with 7 bases fitting TRBD1. Per the germline V gene, CDR1 is MNHNS and CDR2 is SASEGT. V shed 1 base and J 1 base; nucleotides not matched to a gene: 12. This CDR3 is 18 amino acids long. As DNA, the CDR3 is TGTGCCAGCAGTGAAGAGGGGGCAGGAAACCCTGGTAACTATGGCTACACCTTC. Translation gives CASSEEGAGNPGNYGYTF.

The genes are TRBV5-6 and TRBJ2-7, with 9 positions matching TRBD2. V dropped 4 bases and J dropped 4; count of bases not matched to a gene: 12. The CDR3 runs to 16 residues. Germline lookup yields CDR1 SGHDT and CDR2 YYEEEE. The CDR3 sequence: CASSPAGGGDPYEQYF. The CDR3 region has the DNA TGTGCCAGCAGCCCGGCGGGCGGGGGGGACCCGTACGAGCAGTACTTC.